What follows are 18 T cell receptor beta chains derived from one specimen sequenced in a study of blood T cell repertoires in COVID-19. Using immunoSEQ multiplex PCR, the repertoire was profiled, and TCRdb retains in-frame clones only, with some absent. This table holds 100,000 to 120,000 clones, 70% to 80% found once. The material sequenced was peripheral blood. The source of these receptors is a woman aged 55-75 years with acute or convalescent COVID-19.

The J gene is TRBJ1-6, the V gene TRBV18; D is ambiguous. V was clipped by 3 bases and J by 8 bases, with 14 bases between them. Germline assignment: CDR1 KGHSH and CDR2 LQKENI. The CDR3 extends over 15 amino acids. The CDR3 DNA reads as TGTGCCAGCTCACCTAGTAACAGTCCCCATTCACCCCTCCACTTT. This translates into CASSPSNSPHSPLHF.

V is TRBV24-1 and J is TRBJ1-6; D gene uncertain. The V end was cut by 5 bases, the J end by 10 bases, with 11 bases between. The CDR3 spans 13 residues. Germline values: CDR1 KGHDR, CDR2 SFDVKD. For the CDR3, the DNA is TGTGCCACCAGTGCTAATTCGGGGTCACCCCTCCACTTT. This gives the protein CATSANSGSPLHF.

The V call is TRBV28, the J call TRBJ1-2; D gene uncertain. Trimming took off 1 base at V and 2 bases at J, with 11 bases between the two ends. This CDR3 comprises 15 residues. The V gene's germline CDR1 is MDHEN and CDR2 SYDVKM. CDR3 amino acids: CASSLSQKRNYGYTF. CDR3 bases: TGTGCCAGCAGTTTATCCCAGAAGAGGAACTATGGCTACACCTTC.

CDR3 sequence reads: CASSWSGSTDTQYF. DNA of the CDR3: TGCGCCAGCAGTTGGTCGGGGTCCACAGATACGCAGTATTTT. The chain joins TRBV5-1 to TRBJ2-3, with D maybe TRBD2 (5 bases). Trimming left V 5 bases short and J 2 bases short, with 12 bases between. Looked up from germline, CDR1 is SGHRS and CDR2 is YFSETQ. The CDR3 covers 14 residues. Drawing the rest from reference TRBV5-1 and TRBJ2-3, the complete variable domain is KAGVTQTPRYLIKTRGQQVTLSCSPISGHRSVSWYQQTPGQGLQFLFEYFSETQRNKGNFPGRFSGRQFSNSRSEMNVSTLELGDSALYLCASSWSGSTDTQYFGPGTRLTVL.

The chain has TRBV10-3 and TRBJ1-5; D is perhaps TRBD1 (5 bases). This CDR3 is 14 amino acids long. Germline V gene data show CDR1 as ENHRY and CDR2 as SYGVKD. V lost 2 bases and J lost 6, with 11 bases in between. The CDR3 sequence is CAISEGRESQPQHF. CDR3 sequence (DNA): TGTGCCATCAGTGAGGGCAGGGAAAGTCAGCCCCAGCATTTT.

In the case of this clone: As the CDR3 is not closed by the conserved phenylalanine or tryptophan, this likely results from a read error. The limits of the CDR3 on the DNA are not certain, so only TCRdb's listed CDR3 is given. The gene calls are TRBV12-3 or TRBV12-4 and TRBJ1-2. The CDR3 numbers 8 amino acids, ends counted. The CDR3 sequence: CASSFSGV.

The CDR3 sequence is CASSLQALQGEAFF. DNA for the CDR3: TGTGCCAGCAGCTTACAGGCTTTACAGGGGGAAGCTTTCTTT. The chain has TRBV7-9 and TRBJ1-1; 7 bases are shared with TRBD1. There are 14 residues in the CDR3. V lost 2 bases to trimming and J lost 8 bases; unmatched junction nucleotides: 8. Per the germline V gene, CDR1 is SEHNR and CDR2 is FQNEAQ (reference sequence).

This clone was counted only a few times. J is TRBJ1-5 and V is TRBV19; tentatively, D is TRBD1 (5 bases). CDR3 size: 13 residues. V was cut by 1 base and J by 6 bases, with 7 bases left in between. In germline, CDR1 is LNHDA, CDR2 SQIVND (reference sequence). This CDR3 is CASSIAGIQPQHF. CDR3 in DNA: TGTGCCAGTAGTATAGCAGGGATTCAGCCCCAGCATTTT.

This clone was counted a single time. The chain has TRBV11-2 and TRBJ1-2; D may be TRBD1 (6 bases). In germline, CDR1 is SGHAT, CDR2 FQNNGV. CDR3 length: 14 residues. V was clipped by 5 bases and J by 6 bases, with 16 bases between them. The CDR3: CASSPQGYRNGYTF. The CDR3 DNA reads TGTGCCAGCAGCCCACAGGGTTATAGGAATGGCTACACCTTC.

V is TRBV18 and J is TRBJ2-1; a possible D gene is TRBD2 (5 bases). Per the germline V gene, CDR1 is KGHSH and CDR2 is LQKENI. V lost 0 bases, J lost 12 bases, and 12 bases lay in between. The length of the CDR3 is 13 residues. CDR3: CASSPPETRVQFF. The CDR3 DNA reads TGTGCCAGCTCACCACCCGAGACGAGGGTGCAGTTCTTC.

The chain uses TRBV12-5 and TRBJ1-2, with 7 bases aligning to TRBD1. In germline, CDR1 is LGHNT, CDR2 FRNRAP. V trimming: 6 bases; J trimming: 8 bases; junction bases outside the gene matches: 15. The CDR3 sequence is 15 residues long. The CDR3 is CASGRDRELRRGYTF. The DNA of the CDR3 is TGTGCTAGTGGCCGCGACAGGGAATTAAGACGCGGCTACACCTTC.

V gene TRBV2 combines with J gene TRBJ1-1; D perhaps matches TRBD1 (5 bases). This CDR3 has 16 amino acids. With 5 bases removed from V and 0 bases from J, the gap between germline ends came to 16 bases. Germline V lookup: CDR1 SNHLY, CDR2 FYNNEI. The CDR3 protein is CASSTGIQILNTEAFF. CDR3 DNA sequence: TGTGCCAGCAGTACAGGAATCCAAATACTGAACACTGAAGCTTTCTTT.

The chain carries TRBV7-2 and TRBJ2-2; 8 bases fit TRBD2. The germline gives CDR1 SGHTA, CDR2 FQGNSA. V gave up 0 bases and J gave up 1 base; unmatched junction bases: 13. The CDR3 consists of 20 residues. The CDR3: CASSLARGVFGTGNTGELFF. The DNA of the CDR3 is TGTGCCAGCAGCTTAGCGCGGGGGGTGTTCGGGACCGGGAACACCGGGGAGCTGTTTTTT.

The gene calls are TRBV28 and TRBJ2-5, with D maybe TRBD2 (7 bases). Looked up from germline, CDR1 is MDHEN and CDR2 is SYDVKM. This CDR3 comprises 14 residues. The V end lost 6 bases, the J end lost 2 bases, and 13 bases lay between the germline ends. The CDR3 region has the DNA TGTGCCAGCAGAAAAGGGGGGGCGCAAGAGACCCAGTACTTC. Its translation is CASRKGGAQETQYF.

This clone was picked up many times. The chain joins TRBV6-2 or TRBV6-3 to TRBJ2-3; D uncertain. The V and J ends lost 3 bases and 0 bases respectively, with 7 bases between them. Germline CDR1 MNHEY, CDR2 SVGEGT. The CDR3 has 14 residues. CDR3 coding DNA: TGTGCCAGCAGTTATTCCGGGAGCACAGATACGCAGTATTTT. This encodes CASSYSGSTDTQYF.

The chain employs TRBV10-3 and TRBJ2-2; 7 bases fit TRBD2. The CDR3 is 15 amino acids. Losses at the gene ends were 6 bases for V and 4 bases for J; bases not matched to a gene: 8. CDR1 is ENHRY and CDR2 is SYGVKD in the germline V gene. CDR3 sequence (DNA): TGTGCCATCAGAGGACTAGAGGATGGCACCGGGGAGCTGTTTTTT. This encodes CAIRGLEDGTGELFF.

The gene calls are TRBV5-1 and TRBJ2-5; D might be TRBD1 (5 bases). This CDR3 comprises 14 residues. V lost 9 bases and J 1 base, leaving 16 bases between the germline ends. The germline CDR1 and CDR2 sequences are SGHRS and YFSETQ. CDR3 bases: TGCGCCACCAGATCGACAGCAACCCAAGAGACCCAGTACTTC. Translation: CATRSTATQETQYF. The whole variable domain, filled in from reference TRBV5-1 and TRBJ2-5, reads KAGVTQTPRYLIKTRGQQVTLSCSPISGHRSVSWYQQTPGQGLQFLFEYFSETQRNKGNFPGRFSGRQFSNSRSEMNVSTLELGDSALYLCATRSTATQETQYFGPGTRLLVL.

This clone was recorded once. The chain couples TRBV5-6 to TRBJ1-1; 8 nucleotides align to TRBD1. This CDR3 spans 16 amino acids. V dropped 0 bases and J dropped 1; count of bases not matched to a gene: 5. In germline, CDR1 is SGHDT, CDR2 YYEEEE. The CDR3 sequence is CASSLVETGANTEAFF. The CDR3 bases are TGTGCCAGCAGCTTGGTCGAGACAGGGGCGAACACTGAAGCTTTCTTT.